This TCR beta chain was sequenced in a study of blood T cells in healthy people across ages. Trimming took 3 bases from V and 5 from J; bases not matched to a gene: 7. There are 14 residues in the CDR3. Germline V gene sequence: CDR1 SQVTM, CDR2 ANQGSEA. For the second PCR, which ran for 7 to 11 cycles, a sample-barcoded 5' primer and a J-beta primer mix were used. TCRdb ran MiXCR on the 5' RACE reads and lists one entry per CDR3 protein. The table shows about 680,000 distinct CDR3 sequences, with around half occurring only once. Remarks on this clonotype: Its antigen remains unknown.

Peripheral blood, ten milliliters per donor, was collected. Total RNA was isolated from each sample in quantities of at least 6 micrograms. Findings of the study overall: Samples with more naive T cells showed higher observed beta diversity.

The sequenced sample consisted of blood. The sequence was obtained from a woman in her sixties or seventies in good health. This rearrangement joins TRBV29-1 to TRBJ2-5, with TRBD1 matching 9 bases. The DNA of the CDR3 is TGCAGCGTTGAGGACAGGGGTAGAAAGGAGACCCAGTACTTC. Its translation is CSVEDRGRKETQYF.